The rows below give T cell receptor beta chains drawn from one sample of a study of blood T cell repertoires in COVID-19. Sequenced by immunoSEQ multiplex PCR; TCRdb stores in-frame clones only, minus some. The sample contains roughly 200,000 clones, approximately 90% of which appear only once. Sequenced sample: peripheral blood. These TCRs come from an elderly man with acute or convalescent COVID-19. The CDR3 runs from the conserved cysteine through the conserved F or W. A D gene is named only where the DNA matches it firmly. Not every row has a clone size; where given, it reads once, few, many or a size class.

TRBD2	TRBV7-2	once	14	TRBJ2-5	CASSPTSGRETQYF	TGTGCCAGCAGCCCGACTAGCGGACGAGAGACCCAGTACTTC
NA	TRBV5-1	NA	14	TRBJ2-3	CASSLERGTDTQYF	TGCGCCAGCAGCCTCGAGCGGGGCACAGATACGCAGTATTTT
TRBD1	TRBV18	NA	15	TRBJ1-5	CASSPRQGENQPQHF	TGTGCCAGCTCACCACGGCAGGGGGAGAATCAGCCCCAGCATTTT
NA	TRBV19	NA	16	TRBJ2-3	CASSIARVYRADTQYF	TGTGCCAGTAGTATCGCCAGGGTTTATCGCGCAGATACGCAGTATTTT
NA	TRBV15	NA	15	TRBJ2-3	CATSRDRSSVGPQYF	TGTGCCACCAGCAGAGATCGGTCTAGCGTGGGTCCGCAGTATTTT
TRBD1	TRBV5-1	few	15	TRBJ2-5	CASSSLGQPQETQYF	TGCGCCAGCAGCTCTCTGGGACAGCCCCAAGAGACCCAGTACTTC
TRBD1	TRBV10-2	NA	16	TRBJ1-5	CASSRQGALSNQPQHF	TGCGCCAGCAGCAGACAGGGGGCCCTTAGCAATCAGCCCCAGCATTTT
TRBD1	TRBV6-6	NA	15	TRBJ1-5	CASSYSRQGSQPQHF	TGTGCCAGCAGTTACTCAAGACAGGGTAGTCAGCCCCAGCATTTT
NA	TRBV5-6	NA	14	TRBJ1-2	CASSKETLTYGYTF	TGTGCCAGCAGCAAAGAGACATTAACCTATGGCTACACCTTC
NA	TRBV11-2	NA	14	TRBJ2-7	CASSVGLEFYEQYF	TGTGCCAGCAGCGTAGGCTTAGAATTCTACGAGCAGTACTTC
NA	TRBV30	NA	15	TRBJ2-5	CAWSAASAAQETQYF	TGTGCCTGGAGTGCGGCTAGCGCGGCCCAAGAGACCCAGTACTTC
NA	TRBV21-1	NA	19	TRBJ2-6	CASSKGGTGPFSGANVLTF	TGTGCCAGCAGCAAAGGAGGGACAGGCCCTTTCTCTGGGGCCAACGTCCTGACTTTC
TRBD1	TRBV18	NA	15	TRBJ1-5	CASSTRQGEGQPQHF	TGTGCCAGCTCAACGCGACAGGGGGAGGGTCAGCCCCAGCATTTT
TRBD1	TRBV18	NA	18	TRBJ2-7	CASSPIRGTGGTAYEQYF	TGTGCCAGCTCACCTATTCGGGGGACAGGGGGCACTGCCTACGAGCAGTACTTC
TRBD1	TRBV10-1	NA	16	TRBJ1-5	CASSDLGQGGNQPQHF	TGCGCCAGCAGTGATCTTGGACAGGGCGGCAATCAGCCCCAGCATTTT
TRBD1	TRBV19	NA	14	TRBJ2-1	CASSRGDSYNEQFF	TGTGCCAGTAGTAGAGGGGACAGCTACAATGAGCAGTTCTTC
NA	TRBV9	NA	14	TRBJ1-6	CASSPLTGNSPLHF	TGTGCCAGCAGCCCATTAACGGGGAATTCACCCCTCCACTTT
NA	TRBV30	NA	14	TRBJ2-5	CAWSAPRGLETQYF	TGTGCCTGGAGTGCTCCGAGGGGGTTGGAGACCCAGTACTTC
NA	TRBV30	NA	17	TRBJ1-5	CAWSRRRQDWGNQPQHF	TGTGCCTGGAGTCGCAGAAGACAGGATTGGGGAAATCAGCCCCAGCATTTT
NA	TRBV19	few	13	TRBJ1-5	CASSMALNQPQHF	TGTGCCAGTAGTATGGCCCTGAATCAGCCCCAGCATTTT
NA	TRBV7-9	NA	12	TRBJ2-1	CASSGGRGTQFF	TGTGCCAGCAGCGGGGGACGGGGGACGCAGTTCTTC
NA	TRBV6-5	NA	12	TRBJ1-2	CASSQGDYGYTF	TGTGCCAGCAGTCAGGGTGACTATGGCTACACCTTC
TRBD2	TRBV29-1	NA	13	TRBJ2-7	CSVVGLAAHEQYF	TGCAGCGTGGTGGGACTAGCGGCCCACGAGCAGTACTTC
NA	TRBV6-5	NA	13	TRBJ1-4	CASRNRGREKLFF	TGTGCCAGCAGGAACCGGGGTCGTGAAAAACTGTTTTTT
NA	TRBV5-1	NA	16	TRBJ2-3	CASSIRPGDGSDTQYF	TGCGCCAGCAGTATCCGCCCGGGGGATGGGTCAGATACGCAGTATTTT
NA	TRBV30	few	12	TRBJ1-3	CAWRAGGNTIYF	TGTGCCTGGAGAGCAGGTGGAAACACCATATATTTT
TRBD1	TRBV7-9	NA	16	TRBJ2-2	CASSSRGQGDTGELFF	TGTGCCAGCAGCTCCCGGGGACAGGGAGACACCGGGGAGCTGTTTTTT
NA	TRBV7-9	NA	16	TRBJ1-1	CASSLVTGTFGAEAFF	TGTGCCAGCAGCTTAGTGACAGGTACTTTTGGGGCTGAAGCTTTCTTT
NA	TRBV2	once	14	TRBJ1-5	CASSRTAINQPQHF	TGTGCCAGCAGCCGGACAGCGATCAATCAGCCCCAGCATTTT
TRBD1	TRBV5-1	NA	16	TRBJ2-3	CASSRDRGQSTDTQYF	TGCGCCAGCAGTCGGGACAGGGGCCAGAGCACAGATACGCAGTATTTT
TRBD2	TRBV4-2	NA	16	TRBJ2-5	CASSQDPAGGVETQYF	TGTGCCAGCAGCCAAGATCCAGCGGGAGGTGTTGAGACCCAGTACTTC
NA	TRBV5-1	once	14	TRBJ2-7	CASSTRDTKSEQYF	TGCGCCAGCAGCACCCGGGACACAAAGAGCGAGCAGTACTTC
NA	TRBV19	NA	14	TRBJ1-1	CASRETGMNTEAFF	TGTGCCAGTAGAGAGACAGGAATGAACACTGAAGCTTTCTTT
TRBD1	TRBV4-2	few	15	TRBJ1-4	CATGQAPGANEKLFF	TGTGCCACAGGACAGGCCCCGGGGGCTAATGAAAAACTGTTTTTT
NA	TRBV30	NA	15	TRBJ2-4	CAWSVGGGAKNIQYF	TGTGCCTGGAGTGTAGGCGGGGGCGCCAAAAACATTCAGTACTTC
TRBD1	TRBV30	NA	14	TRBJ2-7	CAWSVGQGAGKQYF	TGTGCCTGGAGTGTTGGACAGGGGGCTGGAAAGCAGTACTTC
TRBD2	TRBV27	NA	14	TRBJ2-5	CASRLAGVGETQYF	TGTGCCAGCAGACTAGCGGGAGTCGGGGAGACCCAGTACTTC
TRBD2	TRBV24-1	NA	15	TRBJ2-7	CATSDSSGRNSEQYF	TGTGCCACCAGTGACTCTAGCGGGAGAAATAGCGAGCAGTACTTC
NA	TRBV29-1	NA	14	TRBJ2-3	CSVDFGGGADTQYF	TGCAGCGTTGACTTTGGGGGGGGCGCAGATACGCAGTATTTT
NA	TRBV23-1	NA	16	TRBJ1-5	CASRLFEQLYNQPQHF	TGCGCCAGCAGACTTTTCGAACAGCTGTACAATCAGCCCCAGCATTTT
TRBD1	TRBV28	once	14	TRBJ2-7	CASRRTGSSYEQYF	TGTGCCAGCAGACGGACAGGGAGCTCCTACGAGCAGTACTTC
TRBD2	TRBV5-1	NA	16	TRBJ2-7	CASSLFDGTSAREQYF	TGCGCCAGCAGCTTATTTGACGGGACTAGCGCGCGGGAGCAGTACTTC
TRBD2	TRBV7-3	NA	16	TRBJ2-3	CASSPGLAGSTDTQYF	TGTGCCAGCAGCCCTGGACTAGCGGGAAGCACAGATACGCAGTATTTT
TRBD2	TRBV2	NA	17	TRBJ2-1	CASTTGTSGRMGNEQFF	TGTGCCAGCACCACTGGGACTAGCGGGAGAATGGGGAATGAGCAGTTCTTC
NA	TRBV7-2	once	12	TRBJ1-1	CASSFGVAEAFF	TGTGCCAGCAGCTTCGGAGTTGCTGAAGCTTTCTTT
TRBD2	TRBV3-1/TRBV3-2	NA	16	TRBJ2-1	CASSPSTSGRYNEQFF	TGTGCCAGCAGCCCTTCGACTAGCGGGAGATACAATGAGCAGTTCTTC